The 21 T cell receptor beta chains below were found in one sample sequenced in a study of T cells in Graves' hyperthyroidism and ophthalmopathy. RNA transcripts yielded amplified TCR beta CDR3 regions. First-round RT-PCR targeting the TCR CDR3 was performed with the HTBI primer set. TCRdb recomputed calls from the multiplex PCR reads with MiXCR, one row per CDR3 protein. The sample lists about 420,000 distinct CDR3 sequences; roughly an eighth were seen once. The sequencing input was blood. The receptor set was obtained from a woman under 30 with Graves' hyperthyroidism.

This clonotype was seen repeatedly, ten times or more. This chain joins TRBV28 and TRBJ1-2, with TRBD1 matching 8 bases. V lost 6 bases and J lost 0; bases outside the gene matches: 9. This CDR3 contains 16 residues. Germline-derived CDR1 and CDR2 are MDHEN and SYDVKM. The DNA for the CDR3 is TGTGCCAGCAGAACTCCCGGACAGGGCGCTAACTATGGCTACACCTTC. Protein product: CASRTPGQGANYGYTF.

This clonotype came up a few times. This chain joins TRBV5-1 and TRBJ2-1; 8 nucleotides align to TRBD1. V lost 4 bases, J lost 3 bases, and 3 bases stayed unmatched. Germline loops: CDR1 SGHRS, CDR2 YFSETQ. This CDR3 has 14 amino acids. The DNA for the CDR3 is TGCGCCAGCAGCATGACAGGGGTCTACAATGAGCAGTTCTTC. This sequence encodes CASSMTGVYNEQFF.

This clonotype was detected many times. This chain joins TRBV11-2 and TRBJ2-7; D gene uncertain. Trimming removed 8 bases at V and 3 bases at J, with 11 bases between. Germline V gene data show CDR1 as SGHAT and CDR2 as FQNNGV. The CDR3 length is 12 residues. CDR3 DNA: TGTGCCAGCGCTTTCACGTTCTACGAGCAGTACTTC. Its protein is CASAFTFYEQYF.

Comments on this clonotype: One base away lies a much larger clone, so this may be a sequencing read error. The chain is built from TRBV20-1 and TRBJ1-2; D gene ambiguous. Trimming stripped 0 bases from V and 4 bases from J, with 12 bases between. Germline V CDR1 and CDR2: DFQATT, SNEGSKA (reference sequence). CDR3 size: 14 residues. CDR3: CSARDPTLIYGYTF. DNA of the CDR3: TGCAGTGCTAGAGATCCGACGCTAATCTATGGCTACACCTTC.

The chain links TRBV9 to TRBJ2-3; D might be TRBD2 (5 bases). The V gene's germline CDR1 is SGDLS and CDR2 YYNGEE. The CDR3 spans 16 residues. V shed 0 bases and J shed 1 base, with 12 bases lying between them. CDR3 sequence reads: CASSVVSSGGTDTQYF. The DNA for the CDR3 is TGTGCCAGCAGCGTAGTTTCCAGCGGCGGCACAGATACGCAGTATTTT.

This clonotype was detected many times. This sequence joins TRBV11-2 and TRBJ2-5; D gene uncertain. The CDR3 is made up of 14 amino acids. Trimming pared 4 bases from V and 0 bases from J, leaving 9 bases between. The germline gives CDR1 SGHAT, CDR2 FQNNGV. The CDR3 DNA sequence: TGTGCCAGCAGCTCTCTTGACCACCAAGAGACCCAGTACTTC. Translating it yields CASSSLDHQETQYF.

This clonotype was observed at least ten times. V gene TRBV20-1 combines with J gene TRBJ2-2, with 8 bases fitting TRBD2. J was trimmed by 4 bases and V by 3 bases; bases with no gene match: 13. The CDR3 contains 17 residues. The V gene's germline CDR1 is DFQATT and CDR2 SNEGSKA (reference sequence). The CDR3 is CSARDPSGSPSTGELFF. The CDR3 DNA reads TGCAGTGCTAGGGACCCCAGCGGGAGTCCGAGCACCGGGGAGCTGTTTTTT.

Ten or more counts support this clonotype. This rearrangement joins TRBV20-1 to TRBJ2-5; 10 bases align to TRBD2. After removal of 1 base from V and 2 bases from J, the junction contained 4 bases not matched to a gene. This CDR3 comprises 15 residues. Germline loops: CDR1 DFQATT, CDR2 SNEGSKA (reference sequence). The CDR3 nucleotides read TGCAGTGCTAGAGGCCTAGCGGGAGTTCAAGAGACCCAGTACTTC. Its translation: CSARGLAGVQETQYF.

This clonotype was counted at least ten times. V usage is TRBV12-3 or TRBV12-4 and J usage is TRBJ1-1; D remains unclear. V shed 6 bases and J shed 4 bases, with 9 bases lying between them. This CDR3 region has 12 residues. The CDR3 region is CASSRISTEAFF. For the CDR3, the DNA is TGTGCCAGCAGCCGGATCTCCACTGAAGCTTTCTTT.

This clonotype was picked up a small number of times. V gene TRBV6-1 combines with J gene TRBJ1-4, with TRBD1 identical over 7 bases. The germline V gene encodes CDR1 MNHNS and CDR2 SASEGT. The CDR3 runs 16 residues. J gave up 0 bases and V 5 bases, and 6 bases lay outside the gene matches. The CDR3 region is CASSRGQVSTNEKLFF. The CDR3 nucleotides are TGTGCCAGCAGTCGAGGACAGGTGTCAACTAATGAAAAACTGTTTTTT.

The table lists this clonotype with many counts. The chain combines TRBV2 with TRBJ2-1; TRBD2 matches 7 bases. This CDR3 region has 14 residues. Trimming took 2 bases from V and 8 from J; bases not matched to a gene: 6. CDR1 is SNHLY and CDR2 is FYNNEI in the germline V gene. CDR3 nucleotides: TGTGCCAGCAGTGAAACGACGGGAGGTGATGAGCAGTTCTTC. It translates to CASSETTGGDEQFF.

This clonotype has ten or more counts. This chain uses TRBV19 with TRBJ1-1; D perhaps matches TRBD1 (5 bases). The ends were cut back, 9 bases at V and 1 base at J, with 15 bases in the middle. Germline V gene lookup returns CDR1 LNHDA and CDR2 SQIVND (reference sequence). CDR3 length equals 14 residues. The CDR3 coding sequence is TGTGCCAGCTGGGATCCGGGGGAGAACACTGAAGCTTTCTTT. It specifies CASWDPGENTEAFF.

This clonotype showed up many times. The chain employs TRBV7-6 and TRBJ2-3, with 10 bases that match TRBD2. Looked up from germline, CDR1 is SGHVS and CDR2 is FNYEAQ. The CDR3 has 16 residues. V trimming: 4 bases; J trimming: 6 bases; junction bases outside the gene matches: 10. CDR3 region: CASSSGLAAHTDTQYF. CDR3 nucleotide sequence: TGTGCCAGCAGCTCTGGACTAGCGGCACATACGGATACGCAGTATTTT.

This clonotype appeared a few times. The chain uses TRBV27 and TRBJ1-5; 10 bases line up with TRBD1. The CDR3 contains 15 residues. CDR1 and CDR2 from the germline V gene are MNHEY and SMNVEV (reference sequence). V lost 5 bases, J lost 2 bases, and 3 bases stayed unmatched. The CDR3 sequence is CASSVGTGGNQPQHF. CDR3 bases: TGTGCCAGCAGTGTCGGGACAGGGGGCAATCAGCCCCAGCATTTT.

A few counts support this clonotype. This CDR3 is missing its conserved last phenylalanine or tryptophan, likely due to a read error. The chain recombines TRBV11-2 with TRBJ1-1; TRBD1 aligns across 8 bases. The CDR3 extends over 12 amino acids. The germline V gene has CDR1 SGHAT and CDR2 FQNNGV. Trimming cost V 6 bases and J 5 bases; bases outside gene matches: 2. For the CDR3, the DNA is TGTGCCAGCAGTGACAGGGGAACTGAAGCTTTCCTT. This sequence encodes CASSDRGTEAFL.

V is TRBV5-6 and J is TRBJ1-6; possible D gene TRBD1, 6 bases. This CDR3 region has 14 residues. Germline V gene lookup returns CDR1 SGHDT and CDR2 YYEEEE. V gave up 0 bases and J gave up 9 bases, with 10 bases separating them. The chain's CDR3 is CASSLGRGSSPLHF. The DNA of the CDR3 is TGTGCCAGCAGCTTGGGTAGGGGGAGTTCACCCCTCCACTTT.

This clonotype has ten or more counts. The CDR3 DNA is TGTGCCAGCAGTTTGAGGGAGTATGGCTACACCTTC. Residues: CASSLREYGYTF. V gene TRBV28 combines with J gene TRBJ1-2; D gene ambiguous. V was clipped by 3 bases and J by 5 bases, with 7 bases between them. CDR1 and CDR2 from the germline V gene are MDHEN and SYDVKM. The CDR3 contains 12 residues.

This clonotype came up many times. The rearrangement links TRBV28 to TRBJ2-4; D unresolved. CDR1 MDHEN and CDR2 SYDVKM come from the germline V gene. The CDR3 extends over 13 amino acids. Trimming removed 7 bases from V and 8 bases from J, with 15 bases in between. CDR3 DNA: TGTGCCAGCAACCCGACGCTAATTGACATTCAGTACTTC. Protein: CASNPTLIDIQYF. Drawing the rest from reference TRBV28 and TRBJ2-4, the complete variable domain is DVKVTQSSRYLVKRTGEKVFLECVQDMDHENMFWYRQDPGLGLRLIYFSYDVKMKEKGDIPEGYSVSREKKERFSLILESASTNQTSMYLCASNPTLIDIQYFGAGTRLSVL.

In its sample, this clonotype was seen many times. This chain connects TRBV11-2 to TRBJ2-7; 12 positions agree with TRBD2. With 3 bases clipped from V and 1 base from J, the junction kept 1 base outside the gene matches. Germline CDR1 reads SGHAT; CDR2 reads FQNNGV. The CDR3 is 15 amino acids. The CDR3 spells CASSFGLAGSYEQYF. CDR3 coding DNA: TGTGCCAGCAGCTTCGGACTAGCGGGGTCCTACGAGCAGTACTTC.

The table lists this clonotype with many counts. The chain employs TRBV30 and TRBJ1-2; tentative D call: TRBD1 (5 bases). Per germline, CDR1 GTSNPN and CDR2 SVGIG (reference sequence). CDR3 length: 12 amino acids. With 5 bases removed from V and 5 bases from J, the gap between germline ends came to 12 bases. The CDR3 spells CAWEEGNYGYTF. CDR3 nucleotide sequence: TGTGCCTGGGAGGAGGGGAATTATGGCTACACCTTC. Supplemented by reference TRBV30 and TRBJ1-2, the full variable domain reads SQTIHQWPATLVQPVGSPLSLECTVEGTSNPNLYWYRQAAGRGLQLLFYSVGIGQISSEVPQNLSASRPQDRQFILSSKKLLLSDSGFYLCAWEEGNYGYTFGSGTRLTVV.

This clonotype was seen repeatedly, ten times or more. Germline is not matched at one junction end, which may reflect a read error. The rearrangement joins TRBV18 to TRBJ2-7; 7 positions agree with TRBD2. There are 13 residues in the CDR3. CDR1 and CDR2 from the germline V gene are KGHSH and LQKENI. This CDR3 is CASSPAGVYEQYF. CDR3 DNA sequence: TGCGCCAGCTCACCGGCGGGGGTCTACGAGCAGTACTTC. The full variable domain, in which reference TRBV18 and TRBJ2-7 provide the parts outside the CDR3, is NAGVMQNPRHLVRRRGQEARLRCSPMKGHSHVYWYRQLPEEGLKFMVYLQKENIIDESGMPKERFSAEFPKEGPSILRIQQVVRGDSAAYFCASSPAGVYEQYFGPGTRLTVT.